This TCR beta chain was identified during a study of blood T cell repertoires in COVID-19 (dated by TCRdb to 2018 to 2020). About the study as a whole: Samples from collaborators originated in the United States, Italy and Spain and spanned both the acute and convalescent phases of COVID-19. The prospective study material was composed of cDNA or gDNA derived from T cells, B-cell-depleted T cells, or PBMCs. The dataset comprised deeply sampled blood TCRbeta repertoires from subjects exposed to, actively infected with, or recovered from COVID-19. The repertoires were made available in a free public database intended to serve as a resource for research on the immune response to SARS-CoV-2. Samples came from the ongoing ImmuneRACE study (first 160 participants) plus 1,254 subjects from 6 global collaborators. Sample metadata almost always included a de-identified subject ID, COVID-19 status, age in years and sex. HLA class I and class II types, where available, came from metadata supplied by the sample provider rather than from assay-based typing.

TCRbeta CDR3 regions were amplified from genomic DNA by means of the immunoSEQ Assay, a bias-controlled multiplex PCR. The study's processing was this. Nucleated cell counts per sample were estimated from amplification of reference gene primers within the assay. To quantify the absolute abundance of each unique TCRbeta CDR3 rearrangement, sequence reads were collapsed and filtered. Productive Simpson clonality was computed per sample as the square root of Simpson's diversity index over productive rearrangements. Sourced from immuneACCESS, this table was stored by TCRdb with only in-frame sequences that have V and J called. A share of the clones is absent; for the studies checked, an unresolved V gene accounts for under half, and the remainder has no known explanation. V, J and clone size are those of that table, while D and trimming were read from the DNA. Recorded for this sample are approximately 400,000 clones; around four fifths of them occurred a single time. The ten largest clonotypes hold around 5% of the sample.

Participants in the prospective study were enrolled through a virtual design, were aged 18 to 89 years, and lived in approximately 25 United States geographic areas. In the prospective study, cohorts were assigned on the basis of participant-reported clinical history obtained from a screening survey and a study questionnaire. ImmuneRACE Cohort 3 recovered participants were defined by two consecutive negative NP/OP PCR tests, healthcare professional clearance, or symptom resolution. In the prospective study, mobile phlebotomists collected whole blood, serum and a nasopharyngeal or oropharyngeal swab from each participant. Over a roughly 2-month period, participants in the prospective study had the option of providing additional blood draws and questionnaires. Before DNA extraction, prospective study blood samples were shipped either frozen or at room temperature. For this clone: This clone's antigen is unknown. One base away there is no much larger clone; base qualities are not given.

The CDR3 covers 15 residues, taking in both the cysteine and the phenylalanine. Kept here is only the CDR3 DNA, which spans 45 bases and is read in frame from base 1. The germline V gene (reference sequence) sets CDR1 to SEHNR and CDR2 to FQNEAQ. V loses 5 bases of germline sequence and J loses 4 bases, and the interval between the two ends is 15 bases. The study at large found these results: The quantity of clinical and demographic metadata differed by source and by participant and was supplied without curation.

The clonotype originates from a woman aged 50 to 60 who had recovered from COVID-19. The sequencing sample was made of PBMCs or T cells enriched from blood (not recorded which). This sequence uses TRBV7-9 and TRBJ2-1, and TRBD2 may be the D gene, going by 6 matching bases. The CDR3 has the sequence CASSPGRGKYNEQFF. In nucleotides, the sequence is TGTGCCAGCAGCCCCGGACGGGGGAAATACAATGAGCAGTTCTTC.